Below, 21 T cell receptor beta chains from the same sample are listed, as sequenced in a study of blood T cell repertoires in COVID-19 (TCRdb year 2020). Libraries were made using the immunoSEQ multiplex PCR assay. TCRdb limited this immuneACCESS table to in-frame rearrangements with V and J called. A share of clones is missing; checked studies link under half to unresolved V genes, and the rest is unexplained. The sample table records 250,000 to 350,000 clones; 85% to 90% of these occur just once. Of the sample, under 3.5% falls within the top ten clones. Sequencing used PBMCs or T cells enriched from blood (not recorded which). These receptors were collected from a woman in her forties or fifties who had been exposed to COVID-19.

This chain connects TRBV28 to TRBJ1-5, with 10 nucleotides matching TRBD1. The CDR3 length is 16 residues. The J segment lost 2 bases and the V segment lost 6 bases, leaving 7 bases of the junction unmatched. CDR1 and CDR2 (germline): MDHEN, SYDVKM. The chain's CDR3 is CASSPLGQGGNQPQHF. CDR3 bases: TGTGCCAGCAGCCCTCTTGGACAGGGGGGCAATCAGCCCCAGCATTTT.

The CDR3 bases are TGCGCCAGCAGTCCGGGTGTAGGGGGATCTTTGACAGATACGCAGTATTTT. This codes for CASSPGVGGSLTDTQYF. This chain uses TRBV5-1 with TRBJ2-3, with a weak D call TRBD1 (6 bases). Germline CDR1 is SGHRS and CDR2 is YFSETQ. The CDR3 has 17 residues. Trimming removed 5 bases from V and 3 bases from J, with 22 bases in between.

The CDR3 bases are TGTGCCAGCAGTACGGACATAGGAAACACCATATATTTT. Protein: CASSTDIGNTIYF. V usage is TRBV12-3 or TRBV12-4 and J usage is TRBJ1-3; D may be TRBD1 (5 bases). This CDR3 spans 13 amino acids. V dropped 5 bases and J dropped 4 bases, with 9 bases sitting between them.

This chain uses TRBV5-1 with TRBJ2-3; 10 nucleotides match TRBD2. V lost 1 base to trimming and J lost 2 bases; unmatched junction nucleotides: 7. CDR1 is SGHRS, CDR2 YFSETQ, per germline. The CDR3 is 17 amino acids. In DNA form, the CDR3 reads TGCGCCAGCAGCTTGACTACTAGCGGGGCTCTCACAGATACGCAGTATTTT. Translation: CASSLTTSGALTDTQYF.

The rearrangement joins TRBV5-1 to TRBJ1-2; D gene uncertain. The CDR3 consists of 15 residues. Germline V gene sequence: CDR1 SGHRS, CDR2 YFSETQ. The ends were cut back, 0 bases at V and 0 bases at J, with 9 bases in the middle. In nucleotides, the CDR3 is TGCGCCAGCAGCTTGGAACATCCAGCTAACTATGGCTACACCTTC. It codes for CASSLEHPANYGYTF. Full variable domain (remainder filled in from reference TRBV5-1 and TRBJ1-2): KAGVTQTPRYLIKTRGQQVTLSCSPISGHRSVSWYQQTPGQGLQFLFEYFSETQRNKGNFPGRFSGRQFSNSRSEMNVSTLELGDSALYLCASSLEHPANYGYTFGSGTRLTVV.

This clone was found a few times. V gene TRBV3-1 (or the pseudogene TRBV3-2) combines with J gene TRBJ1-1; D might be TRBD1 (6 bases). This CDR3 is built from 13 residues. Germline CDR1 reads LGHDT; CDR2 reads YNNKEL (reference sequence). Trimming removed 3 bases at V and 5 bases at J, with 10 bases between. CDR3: CASSQGALTEAFF. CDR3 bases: TGTGCCAGCAGCCAGGGGGCGCTGACTGAAGCTTTCTTT.

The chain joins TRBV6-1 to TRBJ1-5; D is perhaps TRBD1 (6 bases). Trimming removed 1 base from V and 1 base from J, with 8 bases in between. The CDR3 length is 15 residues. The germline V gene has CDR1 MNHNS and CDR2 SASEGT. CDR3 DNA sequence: TGTGCCAGCAGTGAAGTGGACAGAAGCAATCAGCCCCAGCATTTT. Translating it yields CASSEVDRSNQPQHF.

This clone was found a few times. CDR3 in DNA: TGTGCCAGCAGCACGACAACGCAAGAGACCCAGTACTTC. It specifies CASSTTTQETQYF. The chain is built from TRBV7-9 and TRBJ2-5, with D hard to call. Germline CDR1 and CDR2: SEHNR and FQNEAQ (reference sequence). Trimming stripped 5 bases from V and 2 bases from J, with 9 bases between. This CDR3 has 13 residues.

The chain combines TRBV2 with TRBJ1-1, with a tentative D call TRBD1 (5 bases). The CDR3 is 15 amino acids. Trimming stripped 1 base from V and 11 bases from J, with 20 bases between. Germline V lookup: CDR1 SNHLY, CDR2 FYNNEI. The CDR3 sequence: CASSEGPQVVDYAFF. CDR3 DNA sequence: TGTGCCAGCAGTGAAGGACCACAGGTGGTGGACTACGCTTTCTTT.

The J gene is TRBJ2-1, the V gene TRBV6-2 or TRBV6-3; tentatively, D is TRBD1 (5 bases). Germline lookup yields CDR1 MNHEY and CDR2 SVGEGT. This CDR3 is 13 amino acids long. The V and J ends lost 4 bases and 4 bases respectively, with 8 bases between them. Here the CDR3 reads CASSWTLYNEQFF. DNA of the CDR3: TGTGCCAGCAGTTGGACACTTTACAATGAGCAGTTCTTC.

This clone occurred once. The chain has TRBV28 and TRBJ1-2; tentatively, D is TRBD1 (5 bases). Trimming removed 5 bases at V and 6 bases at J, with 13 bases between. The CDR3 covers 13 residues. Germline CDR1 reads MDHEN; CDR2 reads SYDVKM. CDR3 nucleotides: TGTGCCAGCAGTCCAGGGAGGGAAGATGGCTACACCTTC. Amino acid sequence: CASSPGREDGYTF.

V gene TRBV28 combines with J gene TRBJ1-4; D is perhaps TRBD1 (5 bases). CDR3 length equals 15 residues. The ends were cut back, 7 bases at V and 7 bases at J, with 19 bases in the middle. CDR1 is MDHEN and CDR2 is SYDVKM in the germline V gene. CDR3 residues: CASTMGLGGIEKLFF. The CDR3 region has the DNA TGTGCCAGCACCATGGGTTTGGGGGGGATTGAAAAACTGTTTTTT. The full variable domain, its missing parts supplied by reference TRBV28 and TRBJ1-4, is DVKVTQSSRYLVKRTGEKVFLECVQDMDHENMFWYRQDPGLGLRLIYFSYDVKMKEKGDIPEGYSVSREKKERFSLILESASTNQTSMYLCASTMGLGGIEKLFFGSGTQLSVL.

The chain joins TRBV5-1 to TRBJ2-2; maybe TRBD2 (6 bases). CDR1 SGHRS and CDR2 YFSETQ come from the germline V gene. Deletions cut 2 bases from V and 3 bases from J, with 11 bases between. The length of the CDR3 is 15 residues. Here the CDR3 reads CASSFQGGDTGELFF. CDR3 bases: TGCGCCAGCAGCTTTCAGGGAGGCGACACCGGGGAGCTGTTTTTT.

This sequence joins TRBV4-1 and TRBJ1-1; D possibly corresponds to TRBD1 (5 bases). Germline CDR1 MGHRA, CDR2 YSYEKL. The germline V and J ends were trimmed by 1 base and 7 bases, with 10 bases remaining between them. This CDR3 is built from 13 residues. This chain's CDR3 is CASSQVQGGEAFF. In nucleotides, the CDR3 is TGCGCCAGCAGCCAAGTTCAGGGCGGTGAAGCTTTCTTT.

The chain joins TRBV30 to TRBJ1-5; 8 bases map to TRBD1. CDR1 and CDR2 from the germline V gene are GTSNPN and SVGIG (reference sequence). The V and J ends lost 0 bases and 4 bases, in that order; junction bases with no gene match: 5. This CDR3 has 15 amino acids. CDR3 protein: CAWSVGTGANQPQHF. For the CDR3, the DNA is TGTGCCTGGAGTGTGGGGACAGGAGCAAATCAGCCCCAGCATTTT.

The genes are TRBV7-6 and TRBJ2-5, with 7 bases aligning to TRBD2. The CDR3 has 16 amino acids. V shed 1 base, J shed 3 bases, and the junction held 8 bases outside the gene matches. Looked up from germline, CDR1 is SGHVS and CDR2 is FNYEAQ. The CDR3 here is CASSLDGLAGEETQYF. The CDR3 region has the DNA TGTGCCAGCAGCTTAGATGGACTGGCGGGGGAAGAGACCCAGTACTTC.

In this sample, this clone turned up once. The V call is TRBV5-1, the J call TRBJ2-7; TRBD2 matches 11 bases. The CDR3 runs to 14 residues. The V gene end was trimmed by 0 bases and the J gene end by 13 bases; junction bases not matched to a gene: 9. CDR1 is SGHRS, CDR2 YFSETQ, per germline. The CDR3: CASSLVLAGGLGYF. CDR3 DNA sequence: TGCGCCAGCAGCTTGGTTCTAGCGGGGGGTTTAGGTTACTTC. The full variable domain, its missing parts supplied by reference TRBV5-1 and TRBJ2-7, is KAGVTQTPRYLIKTRGQQVTLSCSPISGHRSVSWYQQTPGQGLQFLFEYFSETQRNKGNFPGRFSGRQFSNSRSEMNVSTLELGDSALYLCASSLVLAGGLGYFGPGTRLTVT.

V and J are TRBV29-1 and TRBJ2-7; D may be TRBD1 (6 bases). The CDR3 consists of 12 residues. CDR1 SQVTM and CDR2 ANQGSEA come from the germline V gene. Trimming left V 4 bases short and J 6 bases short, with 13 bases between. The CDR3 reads CSVGGTNGEQYF. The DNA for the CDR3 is TGCAGCGTTGGTGGGACAAACGGCGAGCAGTACTTC.

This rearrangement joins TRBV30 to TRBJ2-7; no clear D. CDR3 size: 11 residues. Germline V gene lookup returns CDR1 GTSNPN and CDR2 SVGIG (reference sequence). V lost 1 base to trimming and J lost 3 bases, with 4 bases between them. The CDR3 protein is CAWSAHYEQYF. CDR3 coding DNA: TGTGCCTGGAGTGCCCACTACGAGCAGTACTTC.

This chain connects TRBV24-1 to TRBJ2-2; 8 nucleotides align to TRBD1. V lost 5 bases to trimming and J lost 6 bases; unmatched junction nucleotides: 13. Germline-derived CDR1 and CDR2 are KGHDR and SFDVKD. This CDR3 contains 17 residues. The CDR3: CATSGVRGQEGAGELFF. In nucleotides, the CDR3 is TGTGCCACCAGTGGCGTCAGGGGGCAGGAAGGGGCCGGGGAGCTGTTTTTT.

CDR3 protein: CSAEDGRSYNEQFF. Here the CDR3 DNA reads TGCAGCGCCGAAGACGGTCGTTCCTACAATGAGCAGTTCTTC. This sequence joins TRBV29-1 and TRBJ2-1; D is uncertain. This CDR3 region has 14 residues. The V end was cut by 7 bases, the J end by 1 base, with 14 bases between. Germline V gene lookup returns CDR1 SQVTM and CDR2 ANQGSEA.